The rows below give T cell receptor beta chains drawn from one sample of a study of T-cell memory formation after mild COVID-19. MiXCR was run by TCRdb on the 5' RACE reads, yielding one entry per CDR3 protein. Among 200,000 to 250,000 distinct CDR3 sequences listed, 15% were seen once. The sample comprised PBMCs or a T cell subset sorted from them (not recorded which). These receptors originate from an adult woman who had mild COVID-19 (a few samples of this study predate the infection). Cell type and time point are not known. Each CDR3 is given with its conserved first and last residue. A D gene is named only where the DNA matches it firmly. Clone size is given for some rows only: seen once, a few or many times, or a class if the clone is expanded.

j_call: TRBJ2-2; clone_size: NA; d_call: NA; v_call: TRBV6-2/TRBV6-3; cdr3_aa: CASSLHQAGTGELFF; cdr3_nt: TGTGCCAGCAGCCTCCATCAGGCGGGCACCGGGGAGCTGTTTTTT
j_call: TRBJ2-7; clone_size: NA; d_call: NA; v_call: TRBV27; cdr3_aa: CASSPIRSSEAYEQYF; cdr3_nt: TGTGCCAGCAGTCCTATCCGGTCTAGTGAGGCCTACGAGCAGTACTTC
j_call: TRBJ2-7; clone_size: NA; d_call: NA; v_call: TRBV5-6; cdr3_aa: CASSARGLGSYEQYF; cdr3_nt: TGTGCCAGCAGCGCCAGGGGCCTGGGGTCCTACGAGCAGTACTTC
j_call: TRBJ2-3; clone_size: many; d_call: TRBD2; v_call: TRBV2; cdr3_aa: CASRIGLAGVSNTQYF; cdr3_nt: TGTGCCAGCAGGATCGGACTAGCGGGAGTCTCGAATACGCAGTATTTT
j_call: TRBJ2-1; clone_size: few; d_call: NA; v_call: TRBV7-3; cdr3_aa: CASSPAGSLGEQFF; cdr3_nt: TGTGCCAGCAGCCCTGCTGGGTCGTTGGGTGAGCAGTTCTTC
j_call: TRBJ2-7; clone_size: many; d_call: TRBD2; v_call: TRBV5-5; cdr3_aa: CASSWGTSMLISYEQYF; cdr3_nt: TGTGCCAGCAGCTGGGGGACTAGCATGTTGATCTCCTACGAGCAGTACTTC
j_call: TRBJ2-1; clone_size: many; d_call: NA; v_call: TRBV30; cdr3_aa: CAWTGYNEQFF; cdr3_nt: TGTGCCTGGACCGGGTACAATGAGCAGTTCTTC
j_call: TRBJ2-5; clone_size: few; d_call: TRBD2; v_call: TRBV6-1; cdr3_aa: CASSDRLAEMVEETQYF; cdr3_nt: TGTGCCAGCAGTGACCGACTAGCGGAGATGGTAGAAGAGACCCAGTACTTC
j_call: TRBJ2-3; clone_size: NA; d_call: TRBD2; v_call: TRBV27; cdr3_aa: CASSFEAGGPRDTQYF; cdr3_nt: TGTGCCAGCAGTTTTGAAGCGGGAGGGCCAAGGGATACGCAGTATTTT
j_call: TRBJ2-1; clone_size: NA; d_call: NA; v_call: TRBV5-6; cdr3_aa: CASRHTGGDEQFF; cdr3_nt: TGTGCCAGCAGGCATACAGGGGGGGATGAGCAGTTCTTC
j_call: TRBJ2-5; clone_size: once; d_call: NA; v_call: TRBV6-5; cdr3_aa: CASRGWAEETQYF; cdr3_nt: TGTGCCAGCAGGGGATGGGCAGAAGAGACCCAGTACTTC
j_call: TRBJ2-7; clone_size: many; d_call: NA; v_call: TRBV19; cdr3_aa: CASSFIATGSSSYEQYF; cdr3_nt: TGTGCCAGTAGTTTCATCGCAACAGGATCGAGCTCCTACGAGCAGTACTTC
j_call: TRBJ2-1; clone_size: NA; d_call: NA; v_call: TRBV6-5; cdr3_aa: CASRRGPRGYNEQFF; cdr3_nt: TGTGCCAGCAGACGGGGGCCTCGGGGATACAATGAGCAGTTCTTC
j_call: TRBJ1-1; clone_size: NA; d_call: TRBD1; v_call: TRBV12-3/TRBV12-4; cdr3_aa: CASSTMGRGQGNTEAFF; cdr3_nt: TGTGCCAGCAGTACTATGGGCCGAGGACAGGGGAACACTGAAGCTTTCTTT
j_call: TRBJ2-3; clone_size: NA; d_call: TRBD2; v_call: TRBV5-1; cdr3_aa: CASSSLSGGAADTQYF; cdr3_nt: TGCGCCAGCAGCTCACTTAGCGGGGGGGCCGCAGATACGCAGTATTTT
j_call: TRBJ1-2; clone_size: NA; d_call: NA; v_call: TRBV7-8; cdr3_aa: CASSLVTVNYGYTF; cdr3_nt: TGTGCCAGCAGCTTAGTCACAGTTAACTATGGCTACACCTTC
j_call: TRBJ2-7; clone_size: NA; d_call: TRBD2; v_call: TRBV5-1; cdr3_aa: CASSLESRLAGAYEQYF; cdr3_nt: TGCGCCAGCAGCTTGGAGAGCCGACTAGCGGGGGCCTACGAGCAGTACTTC
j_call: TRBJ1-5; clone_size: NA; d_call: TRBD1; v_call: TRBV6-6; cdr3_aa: CATTGGDQPQHF; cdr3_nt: TGTGCCACCACAGGGGGGGATCAGCCCCAGCATTTT
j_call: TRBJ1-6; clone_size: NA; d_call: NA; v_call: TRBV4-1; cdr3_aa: CASSQDNAGSPLHF; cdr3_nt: TGCGCCAGCAGCCAAGATAATGCGGGTTCACCCCTCCACTTT
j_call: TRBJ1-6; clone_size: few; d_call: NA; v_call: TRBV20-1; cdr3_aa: CSARVPTGYSPLHF; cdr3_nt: TGCAGTGCTAGAGTTCCTACAGGTTATTCACCCCTCCACTTT
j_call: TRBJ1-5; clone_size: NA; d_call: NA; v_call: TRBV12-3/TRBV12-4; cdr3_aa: CASSLTDYSNQPQHF; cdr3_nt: TGTGCCAGCAGTTTGACGGATTATAGCAATCAGCCCCAGCATTTT
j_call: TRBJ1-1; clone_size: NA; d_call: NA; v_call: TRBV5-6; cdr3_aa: CASSLAPSGGEAFF; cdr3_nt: TGTGCCAGCAGCTTGGCCCCCTCGGGGGGTGAAGCTTTCTTT
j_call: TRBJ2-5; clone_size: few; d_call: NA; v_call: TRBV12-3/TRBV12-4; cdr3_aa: CASSLLRVGETQYF; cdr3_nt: TGTGCCAGCAGTTTACTCCGTGTTGGAGAGACCCAGTACTTC
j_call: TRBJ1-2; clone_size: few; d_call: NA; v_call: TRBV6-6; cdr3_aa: CASRIGQIYGYTF; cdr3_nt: TGTGCCAGCAGAATCGGACAGATCTATGGCTACACCTTC
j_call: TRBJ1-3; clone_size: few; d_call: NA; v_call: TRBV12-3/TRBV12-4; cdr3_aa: CASSFYVRAAGNTIYF; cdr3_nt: TGTGCCAGCAGTTTTTACGTCCGGGCAGCGGGAAACACCATATATTTT
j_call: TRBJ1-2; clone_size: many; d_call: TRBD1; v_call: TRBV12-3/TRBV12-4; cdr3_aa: CASTDRASGYTF; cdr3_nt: TGTGCCAGCACCGACAGGGCAAGCGGCTACACCTTC
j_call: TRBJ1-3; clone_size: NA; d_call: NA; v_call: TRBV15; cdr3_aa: CATSSTVFSGNTIYF; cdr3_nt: TGTGCCACCAGCAGTACAGTATTTTCTGGAAACACCATATATTTT
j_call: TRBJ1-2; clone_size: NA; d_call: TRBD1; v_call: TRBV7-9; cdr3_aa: CASSRTGSYTF; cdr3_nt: TGTGCCAGCAGCCGGACAGGGAGCTACACCTTC
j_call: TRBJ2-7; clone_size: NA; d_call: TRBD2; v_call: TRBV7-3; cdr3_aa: CASSSPLTSDLSYEQYF; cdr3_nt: TGTGCCAGCAGCTCCCCCCTCACTAGCGACCTTTCCTACGAGCAGTACTTC
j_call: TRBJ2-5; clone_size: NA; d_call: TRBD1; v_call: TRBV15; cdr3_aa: CATSREGTVRETQYF; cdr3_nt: TGTGCCACCAGCAGAGAGGGGACAGTGAGGGAGACCCAGTACTTC
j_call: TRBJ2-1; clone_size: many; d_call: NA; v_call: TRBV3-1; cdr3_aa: CASSQDPAGPYNEQFF; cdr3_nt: TGTGCCAGCAGCCAAGATCCGGCAGGCCCTTACAATGAGCAGTTCTTC
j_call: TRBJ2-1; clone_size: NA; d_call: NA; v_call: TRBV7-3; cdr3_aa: CASSSGMQQYSHNEQFF; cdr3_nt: TGTGCCAGCAGCTCGGGGATGCAACAATATTCTCACAATGAGCAGTTCTTC
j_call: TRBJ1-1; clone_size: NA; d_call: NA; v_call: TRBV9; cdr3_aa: CASSVGGSNTEAFF; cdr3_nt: TGTGCCAGCAGCGTGGGAGGCTCGAACACTGAAGCTTTCTTT
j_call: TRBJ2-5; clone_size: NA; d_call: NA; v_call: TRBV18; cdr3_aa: CASSPPGGSETQYF; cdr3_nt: TGTGCCAGCTCACCACCTGGGGGGTCGGAGACCCAGTACTTC
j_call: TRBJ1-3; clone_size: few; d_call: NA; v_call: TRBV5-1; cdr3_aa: CASSSGTLGNTIYF; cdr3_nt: TGCGCCAGCAGCTCCGGGACACTTGGAAACACCATATATTTT
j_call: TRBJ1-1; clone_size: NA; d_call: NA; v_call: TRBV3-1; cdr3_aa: CASTLRGEVTEAFF; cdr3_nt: TGTGCCAGCACCCTTCGGGGGGAAGTCACTGAAGCTTTCTTT
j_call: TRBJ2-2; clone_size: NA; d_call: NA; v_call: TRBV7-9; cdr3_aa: CASTPGVGELFF; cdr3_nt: TGTGCCAGCACCCCCGGCGTCGGGGAGCTGTTTTTT
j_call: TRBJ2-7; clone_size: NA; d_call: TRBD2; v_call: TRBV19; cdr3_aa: CASSLLAGPSYEQYF; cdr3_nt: TGTGCCAGTAGTCTCCTAGCGGGACCCTCCTACGAGCAGTACTTC
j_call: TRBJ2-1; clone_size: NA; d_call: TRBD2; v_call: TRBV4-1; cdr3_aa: CASRAAGTSYLNEQFF; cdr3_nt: TGCGCCAGCAGAGCCGCCGGGACTAGTTATCTCAATGAGCAGTTCTTC
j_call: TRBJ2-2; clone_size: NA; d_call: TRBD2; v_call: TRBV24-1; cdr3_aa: CATSDLPILTSGYTGELFF; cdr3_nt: TGTGCCACCAGTGATTTGCCTATCCTGACTAGCGGGTACACCGGGGAGCTGTTTTTT
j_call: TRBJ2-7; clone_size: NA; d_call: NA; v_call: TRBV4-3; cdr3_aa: CASSRSVRGGEQYF; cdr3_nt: TGCGCCAGCAGCCGTAGCGTCAGGGGAGGGGAGCAGTACTTC
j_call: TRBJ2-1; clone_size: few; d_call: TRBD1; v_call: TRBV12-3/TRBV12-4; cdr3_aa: CASKTGTGHNEQFF; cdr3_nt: TGTGCCAGCAAAACCGGGACAGGGCACAATGAGCAGTTCTTC
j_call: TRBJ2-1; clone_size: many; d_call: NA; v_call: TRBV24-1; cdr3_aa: CATSDFLGSGSYEQFF; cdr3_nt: TGTGCCACCAGTGATTTTTTGGGGAGTGGTAGCTATGAGCAGTTCTTC
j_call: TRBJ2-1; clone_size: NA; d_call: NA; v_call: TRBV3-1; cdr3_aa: CASASRLYNEQFF; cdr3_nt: TGTGCCAGCGCCTCACGCCTTTACAATGAGCAGTTCTTC
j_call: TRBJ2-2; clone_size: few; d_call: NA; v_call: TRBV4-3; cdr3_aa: CASSQDITRPGELFF; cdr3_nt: TGCGCCAGCAGCCAAGATATTACGAGGCCCGGGGAGCTGTTTTTT
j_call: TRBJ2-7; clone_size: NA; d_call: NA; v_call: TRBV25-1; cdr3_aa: CASSAGWLRKGNEQYF; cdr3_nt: TGTGCCAGCAGTGCCGGATGGCTAAGGAAGGGCAACGAGCAGTACTTC
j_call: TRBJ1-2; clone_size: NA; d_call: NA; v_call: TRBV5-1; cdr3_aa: CASKKESNYGYTF; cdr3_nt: TGCGCCAGCAAGAAGGAGTCTAACTATGGCTACACCTTC
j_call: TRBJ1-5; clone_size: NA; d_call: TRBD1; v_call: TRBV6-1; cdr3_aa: CASNRKNQGQGLNQPQHF; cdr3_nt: TGTGCCAGCAATAGAAAAAACCAGGGACAGGGGCTCAATCAGCCCCAGCATTTT
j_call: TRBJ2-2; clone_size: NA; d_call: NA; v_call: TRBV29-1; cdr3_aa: CSVLQVVGTGELFF; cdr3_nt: TGCAGCGTCCTGCAGGTCGTGGGCACCGGGGAGCTGTTTTTT
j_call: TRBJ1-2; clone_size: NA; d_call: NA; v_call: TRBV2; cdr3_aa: CASSESANYGYTF; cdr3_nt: TGTGCCAGCAGTGAATCTGCTAACTATGGCTACACCTTC